This T cell receptor beta chain derives from a study of identical twins. MiXCR, applied by TCRdb to the 5' RACE reads, yields one record per CDR3 protein. Of 510,000 or so distinct CDR3 sequences detected, around 15% appear once; the ten largest clones hold nearly 0.45%. Study conclusions and caveats: Out-of-frame TCR alpha sharing observed in monozygotic twins exceeded model estimates.

This clonotype was detected a few times. What it recognizes is unknown. CDR1 is SQVTM, CDR2 ANQGSEA, per germline. With V trimmed by 6 bases and J by 2 bases, 3 bases remained unmatched. This CDR3 is 12 amino acids long. The same data also contributed to another study, on yellow fever vaccine responses in identical twins.

This sequence joins TRBV29-1 and TRBJ1-2; 7 bases match TRBD1. Sequencing used CD4+ T cells sorted from blood. The sequence was collected from a woman between 18 and 30 years old in good health. The CDR3 protein is CSVLQGNYGYTF. CDR3 in DNA: TGCAGCGTCCTACAGGGGAACTATGGCTACACCTTC.